These 13 T cell receptor beta chains were sequenced from one sample in a study of shared clonotypes between healthy human individuals. Produced via immunoSEQ multiplex PCR; TCRdb's table is partial and in-frame only. The repertoire consists of about a million clones, with around 80% occurring once and the leading ten covering approximately 1.5%. Sequencing was carried out using memory CD4+ T cells sorted from blood. As to subset: CD45RA-negative fraction. These receptors came from a man in his late teens or twenties in good health.

CDR3 nucleotides: TGTGCCAGTACCAACACTGAGGACAGGGGGCTTAATGGCTACACCTTC. This encodes CASTNTEDRGLNGYTF. V usage is TRBV19 and J usage is TRBJ1-2; TRBD1 aligns across 11 bases. V was pared by 7 bases and J by 6 bases, with 13 bases of the junction left unmatched. The length of the CDR3 is 16 residues. CDR1 is LNHDA and CDR2 is SQIVND in the germline V gene (reference sequence).

V is TRBV30 and J is TRBJ2-5, with D hard to call. The CDR3 spans 13 residues. V was shortened by 4 bases and J by 5 bases, with 14 bases between the two germline ends. Germline V gene sequence: CDR1 GTSNPN, CDR2 SVGIG (reference sequence). CDR3 region: CAWTLQLWETQYF. The CDR3 DNA follows: TGTGCCTGGACCTTACAGCTATGGGAGACCCAGTACTTC.

CDR3 nucleotides: TGTGCCAGCAGCTTAGACCGACGCTCCTACAATGAGCAGTTCTTC. As protein: CASSLDRRSYNEQFF. The J gene is TRBJ2-1, the V gene TRBV7-2; D is ambiguous. Germline-derived CDR1 and CDR2 are SGHTA and FQGNSA. The CDR3 totals 15 residues. Trimming removed 1 base from V and 0 bases from J, with 7 bases in between. Complete variable domain (other parts from reference TRBV7-2 and TRBJ2-1): GAGVSQSPSNKVTEKGKDVELRCDPISGHTALYWYRQSLGQGLEFLIYFQGNSAPDKSGLPSDRFSAERTGGSVSTLTIQRTQQEDSAVYLCASSLDRRSYNEQFFGPGTRLTVL.

This chain uses TRBV2 with TRBJ1-2, with TRBD1 matching over 12 bases. V lost 5 bases to trimming and J lost 2 bases; unmatched junction nucleotides: 6. The CDR3 extends over 16 amino acids. CDR1 SNHLY and CDR2 FYNNEI come from the germline V gene. As DNA, the CDR3 is TGTGCCAGCAGTAACCCGGGACAGGGGGCGAACTATGGCTACACCTTC. Its protein product is CASSNPGQGANYGYTF.

The chain uses TRBV2 and TRBJ2-5; D could derive from TRBD1 or TRBD2 (6 bases each). Germline loops: CDR1 SNHLY, CDR2 FYNNEI. The CDR3 sequence is 17 residues long. V lost 11 bases and J lost 3, with 28 bases in between. The CDR3 DNA follows: TGTGCCCGCGGCAGCTTCTCGAGGGGGAGGTGGGAAGAGACCCAGTACTTC. Translating it yields CARGSFSRGRWEETQYF. The variable domain in full, with the rest retrieved from reference TRBV2 and TRBJ2-5, is EPEVTQTPSHQVTQMGQEVILRCVPISNHLYFYWYRQILGQKVEFLVSFYNNEISEKSEIFDDQFSVERPDGSNFTLKIRSTKLEDSAMYFCARGSFSRGRWEETQYFGPGTRLLVL.

This rearrangement joins TRBV21-1 to TRBJ2-1; the DNA was not compared with TRBD1, the D call given in the table. TRBV21-1 represents a pseudogene. This CDR3 contains 15 residues. Here the CDR3 DNA reads TGTGCCAGCAGCACTCCAAGGGGGTCCGTCGATGAGCAGTTCTTC. Translation gives CASSTPRGSVDEQFF.

This chain links TRBV9 with TRBJ1-1, with a weak D call TRBD1 (5 bases). CDR1 and CDR2 from the germline V gene are SGDLS and YYNGEE. The length of the CDR3 is 13 residues. Trimming took 10 bases from V and 5 from J, leaving 18 bases between them. The CDR3 DNA is TGTGCCTGTCTTTTTGGGGGAAGGACTGAAGCTTTCTTT. It specifies CACLFGGRTEAFF. The variable domain in full, with the rest retrieved from reference TRBV9 and TRBJ1-1, is DSGVTQTPKHLITATGQRVTLRCSPRSGDLSVYWYQQSLDQGLQFLIQYYNGEERAKGNILERFSAQQFPDLHSELNLSSLELGDSALYFCACLFGGRTEAFFGQGTRLTVV.

The chain uses TRBV10-3 and TRBJ1-2; possible D gene TRBD1, 6 bases. The CDR3 sequence is 16 residues long. Germline assignment: CDR1 ENHRY and CDR2 SYGVKD. V lost 7 bases and J 0 bases, leaving 18 bases between the germline ends. The DNA for the CDR3 is TGTGCCATCACCGCGGGCAGGGGAGAAGCTAACTATGGCTACACCTTC. Its translation: CAITAGRGEANYGYTF.

V gene TRBV7-9 combines with J gene TRBJ2-5, with 7 nucleotides matching TRBD2. In germline, CDR1 is SEHNR, CDR2 FQNEAQ (reference sequence). V lost 2 bases and J lost 4; bases outside the gene matches: 10. The CDR3 contains 16 residues. In nucleotides, the CDR3 is TGTGCCAGCAGCTTACTACGGTCTAGCGGCATAGAGACCCAGTACTTC. It specifies CASSLLRSSGIETQYF.

The rearrangement joins TRBV11-1 to TRBJ2-1; 9 nucleotides agree with TRBD1. CDR1 is SGHAT, CDR2 FQDESV, per germline (reference sequence). The V gene end was trimmed by 11 bases and the J gene end by 8 bases; junction bases not matched to a gene: 10. CDR3 length: 13 amino acids. The CDR3, as DNA: TGTGCCGTCAGGGGACAGGGAAGAGATGAGCAGTTCTTC. This encodes CAVRGQGRDEQFF.

Only one count was recorded for this clone. The chain employs TRBV9 and TRBJ2-3, with 15 bases that match TRBD2. This CDR3 comprises 18 residues. Germline V gene sequence: CDR1 SGDLS, CDR2 YYNGEE. Unmatched junction bases numbered 6, after V lost 3 bases and J lost 1 base. CDR3 bases: TGTGCCAGCAGCGCCGGACTAGCGGGAGGGGGGGGCACAGATACGCAGTATTTT. Its translation is CASSAGLAGGGGTDTQYF.

The chain employs TRBV6-6 and TRBJ2-7; 9 positions match TRBD1. The ends lost 6 bases at V and 5 bases at J; junction bases unmatched: 8. The CDR3 runs 14 residues. Per germline, CDR1 MNHNY and CDR2 SVGAGI (reference sequence). The CDR3 nucleotides are TGTGCCAGCAGGCGGGGACAGGGTAGCAACGAGCAGTACTTC. It codes for CASRRGQGSNEQYF.

The chain carries TRBV18 and TRBJ2-2; D is ambiguous. The CDR3 is made up of 15 amino acids. CDR1 and CDR2 (germline): KGHSH, LQKENI. Trimming removed 1 base from V and 7 bases from J, with 13 bases in between. This CDR3 reads CASSPLPQLLGELFF. Here the CDR3 DNA reads TGTGCCAGCTCACCACTTCCCCAGCTGCTCGGGGAGCTGTTTTTT.